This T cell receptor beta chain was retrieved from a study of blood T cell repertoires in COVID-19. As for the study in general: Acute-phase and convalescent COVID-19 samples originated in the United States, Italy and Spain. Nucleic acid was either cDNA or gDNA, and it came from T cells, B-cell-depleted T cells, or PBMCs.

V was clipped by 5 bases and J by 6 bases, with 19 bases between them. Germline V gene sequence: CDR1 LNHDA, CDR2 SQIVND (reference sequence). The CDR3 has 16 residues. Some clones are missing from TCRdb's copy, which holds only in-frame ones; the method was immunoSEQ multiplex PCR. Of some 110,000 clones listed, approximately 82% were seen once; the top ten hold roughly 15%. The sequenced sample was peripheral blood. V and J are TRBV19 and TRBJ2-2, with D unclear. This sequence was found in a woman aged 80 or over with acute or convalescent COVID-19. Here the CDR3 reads CASSVSGSKRAGELFF. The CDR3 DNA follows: TGTGCCAGTAGTGTTTCCGGGTCCAAACGTGCCGGGGAGCTGTTTTTT. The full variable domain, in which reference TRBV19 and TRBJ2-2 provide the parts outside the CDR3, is DGGITQSPKYLFRKEGQNVTLSCEQNLNHDAMYWYRQDPGQGLRLIYYSQIVNDFQKGDIAEGYSVSREKKESFPLTVTSAQKNPTAFYLCASSVSGSKRAGELFFGEGSRLTVL.